Each of the 14 T cell receptor beta chains below was sequenced from the same sample in a study of cytomegalovirus exposure and HLA in healthy donors. Use of 60 Vbeta and 13 Jbeta primers characterized the PCR. This table comes from immunoSEQ multiplex PCR, and its TCRdb copy is limited to in-frame clones, with some not included. The table includes roughly 120,000 clones, 80% detected once. Material for sequencing was PBMCs. These receptors were obtained from a male donor in good health and CMV-seronegative.

This clone was counted a few times. This sequence joins TRBV28 and TRBJ2-2; 7 bases align to TRBD1. The CDR3 is 16 amino acids. CDR1 and CDR2 (germline): MDHEN, SYDVKM. V trimming: 3 bases; J trimming: 1 base; junction bases outside the gene matches: 5. CDR3 coding DNA: TGTGCCAGCAGTTTGGTTCGGGACAGGAACACCGGGGAGCTGTTTTTT. This gives the protein CASSLVRDRNTGELFF.

The genes are TRBV25-1 and TRBJ2-1; no reliable D call. This CDR3 comprises 13 residues. The germline V and J ends were trimmed by 3 bases and 4 bases, with 7 bases remaining between them. The V gene's germline CDR1 is MGHDK and CDR2 SYGVNS. CDR3 in DNA: TGTGCCAGCAGTGACCTGTTGTACAATGAGCAGTTCTTC. Translation: CASSDLLYNEQFF.

The rearrangement joins TRBV29-1 to TRBJ1-2; D not certain. Trimming took 3 bases from V and 3 from J, leaving 11 bases between them. In germline, CDR1 is SQVTM, CDR2 ANQGSEA. The CDR3 contains 13 residues. CDR3 in DNA: TGCAGCGTTGAGACGCGGCAGCACTATGGCTACACCTTC. Amino acid sequence: CSVETRQHYGYTF.

The chain links TRBV9 to TRBJ1-1; 7 nucleotides agree with TRBD1. Germline V CDR1 and CDR2: SGDLS, YYNGEE. The CDR3 is made up of 13 amino acids. V lost 4 bases, J lost 7 bases, and 7 bases stayed unmatched. The CDR3 sequence is CASSPRQGGEAFF. The CDR3 DNA sequence: TGTGCCAGCAGCCCCCGACAGGGTGGTGAAGCTTTCTTT.

This clone was counted between two and nine times. The V gene is TRBV5-4, the J gene TRBJ2-5, with D possibly TRBD1 on 7 matching bases. The V end lost 4 bases, the J end lost 3 bases, and 13 bases lay between the germline ends. The CDR3 loop spans 14 amino acids. CDR1 and CDR2 (germline): SGHNT, YYREEE (reference sequence). The CDR3: CASSAARGEETQYF. CDR3 nucleotides: TGTGCCAGCAGCGCGGCCAGGGGGGAAGAGACCCAGTACTTC. Looking up the rest from reference TRBV5-4 and TRBJ2-5 gives the full variable domain: ETGVTQSPTHLIKTRGQQVTLRCSSQSGHNTVSWYQQALGQGPQFIFQYYREEENGRGNFPPRFSGLQFPNYSSELNVNALELDDSALYLCASSAARGEETQYFGPGTRLLVL.

This clone showed up just once. The CDR3 DNA is TGTGCCAGCAGCTCCGTTAGCGGGATAGCCAAAAACATTCAGTACTTC. Translated: CASSSVSGIAKNIQYF. V is TRBV7-9 and J is TRBJ2-4; the match to TRBD2 covers 8 bases. Germline assignment: CDR1 SEHNR and CDR2 FQNEAQ (reference sequence). Unmatched junction bases numbered 5, after V lost 4 bases and J lost 0 bases. CDR3 length: 16 residues.

As for this clone: The junction departs from the called germline gene at one end, perhaps through a read error. V gene TRBV7-9 combines with J gene TRBJ1-3; possibly TRBD1 for D (5 bases). There are 16 residues in the CDR3. Per the germline V gene, CDR1 is SEHNR and CDR2 is FQNEAQ (reference sequence). The CDR3 DNA is TGTTCCAGTGGGACTACAGAGAAACTCTCTGGAAACACCATATATTTT. As protein: CSSGTTEKLSGNTIYF.

The V and J genes are TRBV5-1 and TRBJ2-7, with TRBD1 matching over 7 bases. This CDR3 spans 14 amino acids. V lost 4 bases to trimming and J lost 2 bases; unmatched junction nucleotides: 6. CDR1 and CDR2 (germline): SGHRS, YFSETQ. Written as DNA, the CDR3 is TGCGCCAGCAGCCAGGGACAGAGCGCCTACGAGCAGTACTTC. It specifies CASSQGQSAYEQYF.

This sequence joins TRBV9 and TRBJ1-1; maybe TRBD1 (5 bases). CDR1 is SGDLS and CDR2 is YYNGEE in the germline V gene. The germline V and J ends were trimmed by 5 bases and 1 base, with 15 bases remaining between them. There are 15 residues in the CDR3. Here the CDR3 reads CASSVTQVANTEAFF. The CDR3 coding sequence is TGTGCCAGCAGTGTAACACAGGTGGCGAACACTGAAGCTTTCTTT.

Only one count was recorded for this clone. The V gene is TRBV18, the J gene TRBJ1-2, with D unclear. The CDR3 totals 14 residues. Germline CDR1 KGHSH, CDR2 LQKENI. The ends were cut back, 2 bases at V and 5 bases at J, with 12 bases in the middle. For the CDR3, the DNA is TGTGCCAGCTCACCATCCGGCCAGACATATGGCTACACCTTC. This encodes CASSPSGQTYGYTF. Variable domain in full (rest from reference TRBV18 and TRBJ1-2): NAGVMQNPRHLVRRRGQEARLRCSPMKGHSHVYWYRQLPEEGLKFMVYLQKENIIDESGMPKERFSAEFPKEGPSILRIQQVVRGDSAAYFCASSPSGQTYGYTFGSGTRLTVV.

The rearrangement uses TRBV2 and TRBJ2-2; 11 bases map to TRBD1. This CDR3 region has 15 residues. Trimming took 8 bases from V and 4 from J; bases not matched to a gene: 6. The V gene's germline CDR1 is SNHLY and CDR2 FYNNEI. The CDR3 DNA reads TGTGCCAGCGGAACGGACAGGGGGCTCACCGGGGAGCTGTTTTTT. The encoded protein is CASGTDRGLTGELFF.

The J gene is TRBJ1-2, the V gene TRBV30; D is perhaps TRBD1 (5 bases). Trimming cost V 4 bases and J 7 bases, with 16 bases left between them. CDR3 length equals 13 residues. From germline, CDR1 is GTSNPN and CDR2 SVGIG (reference sequence). CDR3 nucleotide sequence: TGTGCCTGGAACAAGGGCAGGGTTTTTGGCTACACCTTC. This gives the protein CAWNKGRVFGYTF.

The chain employs TRBV15 and TRBJ2-5; D unclear. This CDR3 is 12 amino acids long. Germline V gene data show CDR1 as LNHNV and CDR2 as YYDKDF (reference sequence). V lost 2 bases and J lost 3, with 4 bases in between. CDR3 in amino acids: CATSRSKETQYF. The CDR3 DNA sequence: TGTGCCACCAGCAGATCTAAAGAGACCCAGTACTTC.

This clone was counted once. The chain recombines TRBV7-2 with TRBJ1-5; 7 nucleotides line up with TRBD1. J lost 3 bases, V lost 3 bases, and 8 bases had no gene match. This CDR3 comprises 16 residues. In germline, CDR1 is SGHTA, CDR2 FQGNSA. CDR3 sequence: CASSLEVGGPNQPQHF. As DNA, the CDR3 is TGTGCCAGCAGCTTGGAGGTAGGGGGCCCCAATCAGCCCCAGCATTTT.